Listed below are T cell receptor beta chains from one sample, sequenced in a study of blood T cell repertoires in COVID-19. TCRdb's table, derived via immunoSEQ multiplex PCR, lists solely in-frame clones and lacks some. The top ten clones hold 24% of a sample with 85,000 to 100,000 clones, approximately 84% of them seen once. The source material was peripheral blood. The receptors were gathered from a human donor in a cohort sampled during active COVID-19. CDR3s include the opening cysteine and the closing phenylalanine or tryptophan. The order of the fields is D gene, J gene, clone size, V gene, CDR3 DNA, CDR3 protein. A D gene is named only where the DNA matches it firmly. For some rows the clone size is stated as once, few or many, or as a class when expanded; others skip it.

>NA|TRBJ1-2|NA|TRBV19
TGTGCCAGTAGCATAGCGGACAGAAGGTATGGCTACACCTTC
CASSIADRRYGYTF
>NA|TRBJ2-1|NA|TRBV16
TGTGCCAGCAGCCTCATATCTAGCAATGAGCAGTTCTTC
CASSLISSNEQFF
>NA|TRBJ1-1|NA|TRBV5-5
TGTGCCAGCAGCTCTTCTCAAACAGGGAAGACTGAAGCTTTCTTT
CASSSSQTGKTEAFF
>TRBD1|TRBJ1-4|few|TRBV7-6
TGTGCCAGCAGCATTCGACAGGGGCCCCTGGAAACTAATGAAAAACTGTTTTTT
CASSIRQGPLETNEKLFF
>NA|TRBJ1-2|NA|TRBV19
TGTGCCAGTAGTAGGGGCCCCGGGCAGGGCGATGGCTACACCTTC
CASSRGPGQGDGYTF
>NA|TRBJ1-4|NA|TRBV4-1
TGCGCCAGCAGCCAAGAAACTTCAACTAATGAAAAACTGTTTTTT
CASSQETSTNEKLFF
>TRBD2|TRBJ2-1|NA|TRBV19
TGTGCCAGTAGTTTACGGCTAGCGGGGGTAAGCTCCTACAATGAGCAGTTCTTC
CASSLRLAGVSSYNEQFF
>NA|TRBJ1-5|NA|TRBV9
TGTGCCAGCAGCGTAGAAGGACAGTCGAATAATCAGCCCCAGCATTTT
CASSVEGQSNNQPQHF
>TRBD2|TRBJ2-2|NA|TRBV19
TGTGCCAGTAGTAGACTAGCGGGAGGGGACACCGGGGAGCTGTTTTTT
CASSRLAGGDTGELFF
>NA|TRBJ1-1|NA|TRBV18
TGTGCCAGCTCACCACCTGAGTCTGTCCGGACTGAAGCTTTCTTT
CASSPPESVRTEAFF
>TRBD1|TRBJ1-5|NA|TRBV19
TGTGCCAGTAAGGACAGGAACCATAATCAGCCCCAGCATTTT
CASKDRNHNQPQHF
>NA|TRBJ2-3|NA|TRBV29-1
TGCAGCGTTGACTACGAAAACACAGATACGCAGTATTTT
CSVDYENTDTQYF
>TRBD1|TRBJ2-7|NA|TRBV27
TGTGCCAGCGGCGTTACAGGGGACGAGCAGTACTTC
CASGVTGDEQYF
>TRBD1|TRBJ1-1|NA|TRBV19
TGTGCCAGTACCCCACAGGGGCTACCAAACACTGAAGCTTTCTTT
CASTPQGLPNTEAFF
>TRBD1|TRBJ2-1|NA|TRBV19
TGTGCCAGTAGCAATCCGGTTGTGGGACAGGGTAACTATGAGCAGTTCTTC
CASSNPVVGQGNYEQFF
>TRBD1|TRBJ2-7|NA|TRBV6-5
TGTGCCAGCAGGACCGGGACAGGGCAGTCCGAGCAGTACTTC
CASRTGTGQSEQYF
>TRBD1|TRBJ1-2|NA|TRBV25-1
TGTGCCAGCAGTCCTACCTCGGGGACAGGGGGGAACTATGGCTACACCTTC
CASSPTSGTGGNYGYTF
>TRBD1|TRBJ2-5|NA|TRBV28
TGTGCCAGCAGTTTTGCCACCTCCGGGACAGGGGGCCGAGAGACCCAGTACTTC
CASSFATSGTGGRETQYF
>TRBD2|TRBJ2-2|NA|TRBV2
TGTGCCAGCAAGGGTAGCGGGGGGGCGGCCGGGGAGCTGTTTTTT
CASKGSGGAAGELFF
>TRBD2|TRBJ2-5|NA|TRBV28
TGTGCCACCCTGGGGGGGTTTCAAGAGACCCAGTACTTC
CATLGGFQETQYF
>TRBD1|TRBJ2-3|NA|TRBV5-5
TGTGCCAGCAGCTTTGTGATACAGGGGGCCGGGTTAAGGGGCACAGATACGCAGTATTTT
CASSFVIQGAGLRGTDTQYF
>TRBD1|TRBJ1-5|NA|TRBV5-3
TGTGCCAGAAGCCCTTGGGGTAGGGGGCTCTCTCAGCCCCAGCATTTT
CARSPWGRGLSQPQHF
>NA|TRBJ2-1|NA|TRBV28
TGTGCCAGCAGCCGCCTCTCCGGGCAGTTCTTC
CASSRLSGQFF
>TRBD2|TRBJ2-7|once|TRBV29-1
TGCAGCGGGACTAGCGGGTACGAGCAGTACTTC
CSGTSGYEQYF
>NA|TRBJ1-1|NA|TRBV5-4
TGTGCCAGCAGCTTGGGGGGCGCGGGGACTGAAGCTTTCTTT
CASSLGGAGTEAFF
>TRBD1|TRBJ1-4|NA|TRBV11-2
TGTGCCAGCAGCTTAGTTTATTCCGGACAGGGGCGCGAAAAACTGTTTTTT
CASSLVYSGQGREKLFF
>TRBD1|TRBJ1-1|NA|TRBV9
TGTGCCAGCAGCGCACGGACAGGCAACACTGAAGCTTTCTTT
CASSARTGNTEAFF
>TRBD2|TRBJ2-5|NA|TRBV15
TGTGCCACCAGCGGGATCAGCGGGGGGATTTTTGAGACCCAGTACTTC
CATSGISGGIFETQYF
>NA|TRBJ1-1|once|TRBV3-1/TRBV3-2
TGTGCCAGCAGCCATTTGCAGGGCGGGGGTACTGAAGCTTTCTTT
CASSHLQGGGTEAFF
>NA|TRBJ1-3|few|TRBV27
TGTGCCAGCAGTTCCGACGGGAGCTCTGGAAACACCATATATTTT
CASSSDGSSGNTIYF
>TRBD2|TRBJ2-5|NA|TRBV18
TGTGCCAGCTCACCAATTGCGGGAGGGTTGGAGACCCAGTACTTC
CASSPIAGGLETQYF
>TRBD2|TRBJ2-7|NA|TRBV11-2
TGTGCCAGCACCTTAAGGCCGGGACTAGCGGGAGATGCCTACGAGCAGTACTTC
CASTLRPGLAGDAYEQYF
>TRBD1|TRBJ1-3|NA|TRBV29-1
TGCAGCGTTGTTTCGACAGGGGGTGCCTCTGGAAACACCATATATTTT
CSVVSTGGASGNTIYF
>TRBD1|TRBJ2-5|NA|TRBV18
TGTGCCAGCTCAGGGACAGGGCAAGAGACCCAGTACTTC
CASSGTGQETQYF
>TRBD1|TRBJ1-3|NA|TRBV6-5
TGTGCCAGCACTCAGACAGGGGGCGGAAACACCATATATTTT
CASTQTGGGNTIYF
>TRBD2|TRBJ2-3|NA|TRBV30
TGTGCCTGGACCCCTGGGGAGAGACTCCGGGGGGATCATCGTACAGATACGCAGTATTTT
CAWTPGERLRGDHRTDTQYF
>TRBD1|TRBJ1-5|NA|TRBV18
TGTGCCAGCTCACCACAGGCAGGGGGCCAGCCCCAGCATTTT
CASSPQAGGQPQHF
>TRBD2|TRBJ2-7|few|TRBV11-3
TGTGCCAGCAGCCGAGGACTAGCGGGAGACTCGGACGAGCAGTACTTC
CASSRGLAGDSDEQYF
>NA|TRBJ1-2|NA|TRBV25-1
TGTGCCAGCAGTGAATATTGGCAGGGTAGCAATGGCTACACCTTC
CASSEYWQGSNGYTF
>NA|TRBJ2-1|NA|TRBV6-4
TGTGCCAGCAGTGATCGGCGGGGCGGTGAGCAGTTCTTC
CASSDRRGGEQFF
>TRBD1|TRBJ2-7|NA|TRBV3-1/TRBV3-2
TGTGCCAGCAGCCAAAATGGACAGGGCTCCTACGAGCAGTACTTC
CASSQNGQGSYEQYF
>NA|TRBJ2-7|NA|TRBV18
TGTGCCAGCTCACCACCGAACAGGGGGGGCTCCTACGAGCAGTACTTC
CASSPPNRGGSYEQYF
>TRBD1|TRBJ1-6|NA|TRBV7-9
TGTGCCAGCAGCGGGGACAGGGATAATTCACCCCTCCACTTT
CASSGDRDNSPLHF
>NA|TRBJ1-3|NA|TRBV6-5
TGTGCCAGCAGTTCGACAGAGGTTGTTGGGGGAAACACCATATATTTT
CASSSTEVVGGNTIYF
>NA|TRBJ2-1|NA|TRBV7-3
TGTGCCAGCAGCGCCGGAGAAGAGCAGTTCTTC
CASSAGEEQFF
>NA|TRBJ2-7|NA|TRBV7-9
TGTGCCAGCAGCCCGATCAGTACGGGCGAGCAGTACTTC
CASSPISTGEQYF
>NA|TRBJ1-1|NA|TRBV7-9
TGTGCCAGCAGCGCTCAACAGAAATTGAACACTGAAGCTTTCTTT
CASSAQQKLNTEAFF
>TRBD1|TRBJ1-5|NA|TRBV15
TGTGCCACCAGCAGAGAGTATGGGACAGAGGGTAATCAGCCCCAGCATTTT
CATSREYGTEGNQPQHF
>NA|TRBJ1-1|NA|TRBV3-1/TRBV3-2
TGTGCCAGCAGCCAAGGCAGGGTTGCTGAAGCTTTCTTT
CASSQGRVAEAFF
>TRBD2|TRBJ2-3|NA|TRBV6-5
TGTGCCAGCAAGGGAGGACTAGCGGTTTTGGATACGCAGTATTTT
CASKGGLAVLDTQYF
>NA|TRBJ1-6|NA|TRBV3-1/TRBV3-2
TGTGCCAGCAGCTACCTTAGGAGGCGAACCTATAATTCACCCCTCCACTTT
CASSYLRRRTYNSPLHF
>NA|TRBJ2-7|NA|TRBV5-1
TGCGCCAGCAGCTCCGGGATTGGAGCCTACGAGCAGTACTTC
CASSSGIGAYEQYF
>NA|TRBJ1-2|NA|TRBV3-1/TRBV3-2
TGTGCCAGCAGCCGAAGAGGGCAGGCATATGGCTACACCTTC
CASSRRGQAYGYTF
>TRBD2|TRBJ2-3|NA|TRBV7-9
TGTGCCAGCAGCTGGGGGGGTTTCACAGATACGCAGTATTTT
CASSWGGFTDTQYF
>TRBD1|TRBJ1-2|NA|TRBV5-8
TGTGCCAGCAGCAGTTCCTGGGGACAGGCGAACTATGGCTACACCTTC
CASSSSWGQANYGYTF
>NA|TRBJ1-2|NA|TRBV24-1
TGTGCCACCAGTGATTTGTCGGGACACCGCTATGGCTACACCTTC
CATSDLSGHRYGYTF
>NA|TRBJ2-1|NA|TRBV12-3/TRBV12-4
TGTGCCAGCAGTTTGTACAGGGCCGGTGAGCAGTTCTTC
CASSLYRAGEQFF
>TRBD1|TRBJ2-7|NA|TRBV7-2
TGTGCCAGCAGCCTCGGACAGGCAGCCTACGAGCAGTACTTC
CASSLGQAAYEQYF